This T cell receptor beta chain was sequenced for a study of T cells in Graves' hyperthyroidism and ophthalmopathy (dated by TCRdb to the late 2010s). Notes on the research overall: Peripheral blood was collected at initial diagnosis, before any treatment. Whether ophthalmopathy could be predicted prospectively was tested in an independent validation cohort made up of about 20 hyperthyroidism patients plus 17 patients who later progressed to ophthalmopathy. To identify TCR V-J signatures that set the groups apart, the researchers used a discovery cohort of about a hundred patients, made up of 43 with Graves' ophthalmopathy and 55 to 65 with stable Graves' hyperthyroidism. For training and testing, the roughly 100 patients in the discovery cohort were randomly divided in a 7:3 ratio. TCR Vbeta CDR3 sequencing of 130 to 150 peripheral blood samples (43 ophthalmopathy, about 75 hyperthyroidism and approximately 17 progressor patients) is reported in the paper. After blood sampling, hyperthyroidism patients were treated with methimazole at a starting dose of 30 mg daily, and ophthalmopathy patients were treated with high-dose intravenous methylprednisolone. Thyroid tissue and blood T-cell repertoires from more than 5 Graves' hyperthyroidism patients were also compared in the study.

Broad study findings and their caveats: Most expanded thyroid clonotypes (frequency above 0.001) were also detected in blood, a finding suggesting that blood repertoires may reflect thyroid immune responses. In cross-validation, a model built on a 13 V-J signature told ophthalmopathy apart from stable hyperthyroidism with approximately 91% sensitivity and roughly 81% specificity, and in testing the same model reached 80%/75%. During validation, the model predicted progression to ophthalmopathy a median of around six months ahead of onset, with more than 55% sensitivity and under 85% specificity. Sample size was not statistically predetermined, and investigators were not blinded to group allocation.

Ophthalmopathy patients had moderately to severely active disease, Clinical Activity Score of at least 3, NOSPECS grade of at least 4, and duration under 3 months. Exclusion was applied to patients with uncontrolled infections, other autoimmune diseases, pregnancy or lactation. Diagnoses relied on clinical symptoms, serum thyroxine and TRAb, thyroid ultrasound and orbital computed tomography. PBMCs were separated from under 12 ml of fresh peripheral blood using Ficoll-Paque density gradient centrifugation. Total RNA was extracted with Trizol reagent, and quality was checked on an Agilent 2100 Bioanalyzer. From the cysteine up to the phenylalanine, the CDR3 has a length of 15 residues. This entry keeps only the CDR3 DNA: 45 bases, framed from base 1. Trimming removed 6 bases from V and 0 bases from J; the gene matches leave 3 bases unexplained. This clonotype came up many times. Its cognate antigen has yet to be identified. Qualities for individual bases were not recorded, and no much larger clone is one base off.

The TCR beta CDR3 regions were amplified from the RNA transcripts. For the first round of RT-PCR on the TCR CDR3, the HTBI primer set was used together with the Qiagen OneStep RT-PCR kit. The libraries were constructed in a second round of multiplex PCR and then size-selected and purified. Paired-end sequencing of the libraries was performed with 100 bp reads on an Illumina HiSeq2000. The paper's data handling went like this. SOAPnuke was used to process the raw data, throwing out any read that contained adapters or uncalled bases, had a mean Phred below 15, or lacked an exact constant-primer or identifier match. COPE v1.2.5 was used to merge high-quality paired reads, and clonotypes were defined as unique nucleotide sequences. MiTCR v1.1 was used to align the clonotypes against IMGT TRBV, TRBD and TRBJ reference segments. Analysis was restricted to V-J combinations with a frequency above 0.0001, which covered 99% to 99.2% of repertoires. A TCS score was defined as the ratio of F50 (clonal expansion) to E x V (chaos), with BLOSUM62-based TCRdist applied between CDR3 peptides within each V-J. Welch's t-statistics and random forest reduced roughly 540 V-J features to about 12, which were used in a naive Bayes classifier (R e1071). The similarity between thyroid and blood repertoires was quantified using the Morisita-Horn index. The raw public reads went through TCRdb reprocessing: fastp at Q25, MiXCR clone calling, in-frame beta chains kept. Each CDR3 protein gets just one entry, which takes the most common genes and DNA from the rows behind it. None of the V and J calls come from the authors' own analysis; TCRdb made them. The sample profile shows 600,000 to 700,000 distinct CDR3 sequences; roughly 15% of them were found once. The ten top clones hold approximately 4.2% of the sample.

The sequence is built from TRBV12-3 or TRBV12-4 and TRBJ2-7, and TRBD2 matches 12 of the central bases. The TCR was taken from a woman between 40 and 55 years old with Graves' ophthalmopathy. Sequenced sample: blood. The sequenced DNA is TGTGCCAGCAGGGTGGGACTAGCGGGCTCCTACGAGCAGTACTTC. Its translation reads: CASRVGLAGSYEQYF.